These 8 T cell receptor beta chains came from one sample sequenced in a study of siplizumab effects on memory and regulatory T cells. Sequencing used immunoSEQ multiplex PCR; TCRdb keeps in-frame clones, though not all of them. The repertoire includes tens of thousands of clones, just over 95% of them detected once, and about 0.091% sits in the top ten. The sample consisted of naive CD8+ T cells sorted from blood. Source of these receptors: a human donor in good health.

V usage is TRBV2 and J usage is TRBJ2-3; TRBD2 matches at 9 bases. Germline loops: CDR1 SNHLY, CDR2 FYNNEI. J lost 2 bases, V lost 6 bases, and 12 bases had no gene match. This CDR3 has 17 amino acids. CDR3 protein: CASSAWREGPDTDTQYF. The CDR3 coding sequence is TGTGCCAGCAGCGCCTGGCGGGAGGGCCCTGACACAGATACGCAGTATTTT. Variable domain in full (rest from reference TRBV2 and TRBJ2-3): EPEVTQTPSHQVTQMGQEVILRCVPISNHLYFYWYRQILGQKVEFLVSFYNNEISEKSEIFDDQFSVERPDGSNFTLKIRSTKLEDSAMYFCASSAWREGPDTDTQYFGPGTRLTVL.

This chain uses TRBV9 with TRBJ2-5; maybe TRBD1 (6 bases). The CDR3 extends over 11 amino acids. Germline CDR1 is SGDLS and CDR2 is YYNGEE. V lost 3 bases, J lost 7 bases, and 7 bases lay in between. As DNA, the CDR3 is TGTGCCAGCAGCGGAGGGGGGACCCAGTACTTC. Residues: CASSGGGTQYF.

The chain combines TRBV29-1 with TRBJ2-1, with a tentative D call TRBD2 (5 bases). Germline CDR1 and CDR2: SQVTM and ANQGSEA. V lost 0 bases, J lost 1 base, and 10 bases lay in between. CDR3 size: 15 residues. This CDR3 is CSVEDRRWSYNEQFF. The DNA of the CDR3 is TGCAGCGTTGAAGACCGGAGGTGGTCCTACAATGAGCAGTTCTTC.

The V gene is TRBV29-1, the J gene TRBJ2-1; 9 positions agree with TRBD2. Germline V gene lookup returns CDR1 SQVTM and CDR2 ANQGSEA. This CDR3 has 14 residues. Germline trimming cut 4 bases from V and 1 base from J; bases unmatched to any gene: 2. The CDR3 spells CSVGSGGSYNEQFF. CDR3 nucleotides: TGCAGCGTTGGGAGCGGGGGGTCCTACAATGAGCAGTTCTTC.

The CDR3 spells CASSPTGLLSTDTQYF. The CDR3 nucleotides are TGTGCCAGCAGCCCGACCGGGCTACTTAGCACAGATACGCAGTATTTT. The rearrangement links TRBV7-9 to TRBJ2-3; D is uncertain. The germline V gene has CDR1 SEHNR and CDR2 FQNEAQ (reference sequence). V was cut by 5 bases and J by 0 bases, with 15 bases left in between. This CDR3 has 16 amino acids.

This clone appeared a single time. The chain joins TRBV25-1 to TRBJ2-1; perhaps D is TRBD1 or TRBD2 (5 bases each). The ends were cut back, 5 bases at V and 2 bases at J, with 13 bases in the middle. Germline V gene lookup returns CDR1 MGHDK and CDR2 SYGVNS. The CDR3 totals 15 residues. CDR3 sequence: CASSLGDPAYNEQFF. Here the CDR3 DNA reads TGTGCCAGCAGTCTGGGGGACCCTGCCTACAATGAGCAGTTCTTC.

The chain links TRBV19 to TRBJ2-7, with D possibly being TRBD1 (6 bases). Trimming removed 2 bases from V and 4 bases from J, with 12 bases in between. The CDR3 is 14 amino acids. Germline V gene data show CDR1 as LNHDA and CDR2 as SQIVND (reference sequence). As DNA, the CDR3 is TGTGCCAGTAGTATAACGCAGGGGATGTACGAGCAGTACTTC. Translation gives CASSITQGMYEQYF.

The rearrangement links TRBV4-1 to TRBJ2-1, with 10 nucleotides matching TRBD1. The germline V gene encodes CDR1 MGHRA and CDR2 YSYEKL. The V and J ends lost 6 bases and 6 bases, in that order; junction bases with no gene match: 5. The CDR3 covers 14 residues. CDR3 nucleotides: TGCGCCAGCAGTCGGGACAGGGGCGCCAATGAGCAGTTCTTC. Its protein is CASSRDRGANEQFF.